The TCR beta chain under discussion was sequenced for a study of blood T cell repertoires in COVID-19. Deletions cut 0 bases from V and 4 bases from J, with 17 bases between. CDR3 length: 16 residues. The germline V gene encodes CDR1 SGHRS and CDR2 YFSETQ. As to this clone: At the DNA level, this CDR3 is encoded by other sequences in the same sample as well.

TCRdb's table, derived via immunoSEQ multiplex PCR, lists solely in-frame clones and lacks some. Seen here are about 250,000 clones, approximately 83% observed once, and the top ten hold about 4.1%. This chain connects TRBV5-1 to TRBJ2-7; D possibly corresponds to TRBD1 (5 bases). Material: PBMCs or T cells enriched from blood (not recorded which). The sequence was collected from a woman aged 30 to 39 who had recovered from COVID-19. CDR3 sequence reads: CASSLEGRGQGYEQYF. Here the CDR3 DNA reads TGCGCCAGCAGCTTGGAAGGTCGCGGACAAGGGTACGAGCAGTACTTC.